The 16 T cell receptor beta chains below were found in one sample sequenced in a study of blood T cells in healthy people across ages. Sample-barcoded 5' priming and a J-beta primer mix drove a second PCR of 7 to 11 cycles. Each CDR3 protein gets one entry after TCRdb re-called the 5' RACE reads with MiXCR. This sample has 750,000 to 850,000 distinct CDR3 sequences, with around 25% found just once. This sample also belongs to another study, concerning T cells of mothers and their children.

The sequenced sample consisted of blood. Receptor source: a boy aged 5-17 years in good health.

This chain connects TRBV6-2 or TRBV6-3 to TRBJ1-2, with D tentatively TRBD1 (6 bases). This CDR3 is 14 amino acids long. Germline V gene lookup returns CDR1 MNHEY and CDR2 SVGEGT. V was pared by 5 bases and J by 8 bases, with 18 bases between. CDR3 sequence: CASSRHRDPHGYTF. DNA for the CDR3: TGTGCCAGCAGTCGCCACAGGGATCCGCACGGCTACACCTTC.

The CDR3, as DNA: TGTGCCAGCAGGGGTTCGGGCGGAGTCTACAATGAGCAGTTCTTC. Amino acid sequence: CASRGSGGVYNEQFF. The chain links TRBV2 to TRBJ2-5; D is ambiguous. TRBJ2-1 explains the end of the DNA better; the J call may be wrong. Germline lookup yields CDR1 SNHLY and CDR2 FYNNEI. The CDR3 runs to 15 residues.

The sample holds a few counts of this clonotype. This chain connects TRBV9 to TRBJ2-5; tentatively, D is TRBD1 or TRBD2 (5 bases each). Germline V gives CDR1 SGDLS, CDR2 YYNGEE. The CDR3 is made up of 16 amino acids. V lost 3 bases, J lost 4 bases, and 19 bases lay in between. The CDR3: CASSAGTSELSETQYF. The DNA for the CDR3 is TGTGCCAGCAGCGCCGGGACCTCAGAATTATCAGAGACCCAGTACTTC.

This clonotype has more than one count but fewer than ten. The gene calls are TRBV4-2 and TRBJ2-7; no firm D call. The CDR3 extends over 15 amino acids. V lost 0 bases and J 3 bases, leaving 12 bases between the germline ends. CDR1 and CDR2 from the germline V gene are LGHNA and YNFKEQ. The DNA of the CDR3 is TGTGCCAGCAGCCAAGATCTTTATAAGAGCTACGAGCAGTACTTC. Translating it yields CASSQDLYKSYEQYF.

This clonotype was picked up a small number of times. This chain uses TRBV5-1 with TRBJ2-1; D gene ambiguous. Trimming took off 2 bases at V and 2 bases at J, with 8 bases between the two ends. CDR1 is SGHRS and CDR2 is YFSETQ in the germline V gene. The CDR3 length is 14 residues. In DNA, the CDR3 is TGCGCCAGCAGCTTTGGGAATGCCTACAATGAGCAGTTCTTC. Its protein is CASSFGNAYNEQFF.

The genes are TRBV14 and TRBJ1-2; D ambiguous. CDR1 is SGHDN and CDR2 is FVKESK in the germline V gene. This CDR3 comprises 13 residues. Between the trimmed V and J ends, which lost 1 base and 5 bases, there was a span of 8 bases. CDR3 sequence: CASSQGRWYGYTF. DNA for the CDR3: TGTGCCAGCAGCCAAGGTCGATGGTATGGCTACACCTTC.

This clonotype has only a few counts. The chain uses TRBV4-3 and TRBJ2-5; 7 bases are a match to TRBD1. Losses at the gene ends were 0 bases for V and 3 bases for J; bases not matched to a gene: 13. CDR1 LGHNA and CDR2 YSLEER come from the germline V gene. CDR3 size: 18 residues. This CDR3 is CASSQDLGLGGREETQYF. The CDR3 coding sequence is TGCGCCAGCAGCCAAGATTTGGGTTTAGGGGGCCGTGAAGAGACCCAGTACTTC.

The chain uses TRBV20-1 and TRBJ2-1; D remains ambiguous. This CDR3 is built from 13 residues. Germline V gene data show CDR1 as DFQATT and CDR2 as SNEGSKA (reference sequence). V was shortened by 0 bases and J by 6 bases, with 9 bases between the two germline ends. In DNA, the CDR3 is TGCAGTGCTAGAGACCCCCTGGGCAATGAGCAGTTCTTC. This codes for CSARDPLGNEQFF.

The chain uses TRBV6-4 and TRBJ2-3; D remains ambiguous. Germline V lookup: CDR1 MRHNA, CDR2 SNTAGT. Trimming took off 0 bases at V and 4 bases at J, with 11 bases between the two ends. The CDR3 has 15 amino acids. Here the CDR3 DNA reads TGTGCCAGCAGTGACTCCCTTCATAACCCAGATACGCAGTATTTT. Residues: CASSDSLHNPDTQYF.

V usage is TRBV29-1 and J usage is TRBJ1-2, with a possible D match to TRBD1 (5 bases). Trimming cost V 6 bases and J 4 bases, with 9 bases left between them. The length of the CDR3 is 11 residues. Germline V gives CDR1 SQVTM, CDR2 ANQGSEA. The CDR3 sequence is CSVRQSYGYTF. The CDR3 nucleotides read TGCAGCGTCAGACAGAGCTATGGCTACACCTTC.

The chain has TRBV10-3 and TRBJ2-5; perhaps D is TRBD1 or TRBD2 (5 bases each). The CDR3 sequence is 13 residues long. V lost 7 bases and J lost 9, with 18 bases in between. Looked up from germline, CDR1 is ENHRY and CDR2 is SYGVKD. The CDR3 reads CAITAGNMGAQYF. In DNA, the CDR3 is TGTGCCATCACAGCCGGGAATATGGGGGCCCAGTACTTC.

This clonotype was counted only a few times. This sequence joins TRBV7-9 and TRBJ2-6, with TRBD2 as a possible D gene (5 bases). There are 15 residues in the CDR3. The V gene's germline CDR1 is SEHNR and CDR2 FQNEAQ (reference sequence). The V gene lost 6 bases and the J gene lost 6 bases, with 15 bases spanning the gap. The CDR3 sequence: CASRPPGVKANVLTF. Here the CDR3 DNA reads TGTGCCAGCAGGCCCCCCGGGGTCAAGGCCAACGTCCTGACTTTC.

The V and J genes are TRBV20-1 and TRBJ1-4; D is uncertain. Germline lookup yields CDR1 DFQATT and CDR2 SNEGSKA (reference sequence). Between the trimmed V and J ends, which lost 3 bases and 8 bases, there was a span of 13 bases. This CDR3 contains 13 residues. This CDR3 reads CSARSRDNEKLFF. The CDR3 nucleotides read TGCAGTGCTAGGTCTAGGGATAACGAAAAACTGTTTTTT.

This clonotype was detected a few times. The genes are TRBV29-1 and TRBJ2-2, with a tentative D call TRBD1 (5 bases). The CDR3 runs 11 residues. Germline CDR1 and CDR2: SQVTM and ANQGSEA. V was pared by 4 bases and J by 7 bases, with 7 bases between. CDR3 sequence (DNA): TGCAGCGTTGGCCAGGGCGGGGAGCTGTTTTTT. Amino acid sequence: CSVGQGGELFF.

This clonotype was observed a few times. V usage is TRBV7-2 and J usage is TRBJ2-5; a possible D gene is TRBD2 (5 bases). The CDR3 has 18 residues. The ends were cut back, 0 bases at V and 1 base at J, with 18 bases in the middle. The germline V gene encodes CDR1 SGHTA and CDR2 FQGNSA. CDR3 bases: TGTGCCAGCAGCTTAGCGGCTACCGGAAAGCGGACCCAAGAGACCCAGTACTTC. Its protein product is CASSLAATGKRTQETQYF.

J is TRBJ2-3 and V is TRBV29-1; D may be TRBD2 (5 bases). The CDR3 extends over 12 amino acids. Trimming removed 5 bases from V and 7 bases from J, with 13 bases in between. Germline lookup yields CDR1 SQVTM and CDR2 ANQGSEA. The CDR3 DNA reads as TGCAGCGTTAGGGATCTCGGGAATACGCAGTATTTT. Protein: CSVRDLGNTQYF.